This T cell receptor (beta chain) came from a study of response to subunit inactivated influenza vaccine. Overall study results and limits: With each seasonal influenza vaccination, the authors suggested, few new T cells are recruited.

This clonotype was seen more than once but under ten times. The antigen is undetermined. TCRdb reanalysed the RT-PCR reads using MiXCR and keeps one entry per CDR3 protein. The data contain approximately 500,000 distinct CDR3 sequences, over 10% of them singletons. The CDR3 has 14 residues. V was clipped by 4 bases and J by 2 bases, with 11 bases between them. The chain carries TRBV12-3 or TRBV12-4 and TRBJ2-5; D is unclear. The TCR sequence derives from a man aged 50 or older who received an inactivated influenza vaccine. Sequencing was performed on PBMCs from blood, taken roughly 45 days after vaccination. CDR3 region: CASSSRLWQETQYF. CDR3 DNA: TGTGCCAGCAGTTCCCGTTTGTGGCAAGAGACCCAGTACTTC.